The source of this TCR beta chain is a study of memory CD4+ T cells and cytomegalovirus serostatus. Study conclusions and caveats: The CMV-associated TCR signature appears largely within the CD4+ memory repertoire. CD4+ memory repertoires contained about 40% of the 164 reported CMV TCRbeta sequences.

Data came from immunoSEQ multiplex PCR; TCRdb stores just in-frame clones and leaves some out. This table holds 40,000 to 50,000 clones, 76% found once. This clone appeared a few times. Antigen specificity is unknown. A read error may produce the germline difference seen at one junction end. The sort gate was single viable CD3+CD4+CD8-CD45RO+ cells for memory CD4+ T cells. Serum IgG to CMV pp150, pp28, p38 and p52 defined serostatus. Germline V lookup: CDR1 SSHAT, CDR2 FNYEAQ (reference sequence). The CDR3 spans 13 residues. V gene TRBV7-7 combines with J gene TRBJ1-1; no clear D gene. The sequencing input was memory CD4+ T cells from blood. This receptor was taken from an adult in good health and CMV-seronegative. This chain's CDR3 is CASSLEFGTEAFF. The DNA for the CDR3 is TGTGCTAGCAGCTTAGAGTTTGGGACTGAAGCTTTCTTT.